This is a list of T cell receptor beta chains from one sample in a study of T cells after posttransplantation cyclophosphamide. The method was immunoSEQ multiplex PCR; TCRdb's version includes in-frame clones alone and lacks a portion of them. The sample consists of some 16,000 clones, more than 70% of them appearing once. Sequenced here: PBMCs, sampled more than 350 days after allogeneic stem cell transplant with calcineurin inhibitor and methotrexate. The receptor set was obtained from a young adult male patient who received an allogeneic stem cell transplant from a related donor, was CMV-positive, and had no GVHD. The graft donor may have given rise to some T cells. The CDR3 runs from the conserved cysteine through the conserved F or W. A D gene is named only where the DNA matches it firmly. Only part of the rows carry a size: once, few, many, or a class if the clone is expanded.

clone_size: medium-sized; j_call: TRBJ1-5; d_call: TRBD1; v_call: TRBV4-1; cdr3_nt: TGCGCCAGCAGCCAAATTACAGGGGCAAATCAGCCCCAGCATTTT; cdr3_aa: CASSQITGANQPQHF
clone_size: -; j_call: TRBJ2-3; d_call: -; v_call: TRBV6-1; cdr3_nt: TGTGCCAGCAGTGCGCAAACGCCAGGTGGCACAGATACGCAGTATTTT; cdr3_aa: CASSAQTPGGTDTQYF
clone_size: few; j_call: TRBJ1-1; d_call: -; v_call: TRBV11-3; cdr3_nt: TGTGCCAGCAGCTTAAACCGGGAGGCTACCACTGAAGCTTTCTTT; cdr3_aa: CASSLNREATTEAFF
clone_size: -; j_call: TRBJ2-5; d_call: TRBD2; v_call: TRBV4-2; cdr3_nt: TGTGCCAGCAGCCAAGGGACTAGCGGGTCCGGGGGGACCCAGTACTTC; cdr3_aa: CASSQGTSGSGGTQYF
clone_size: -; j_call: TRBJ1-2; d_call: -; v_call: TRBV5-4; cdr3_nt: TGTGCCAGCAGCTTGAGGTTTGGGCAGGGGGGCTACACCTTC; cdr3_aa: CASSLRFGQGGYTF
clone_size: -; j_call: TRBJ2-5; d_call: TRBD2; v_call: TRBV7-8; cdr3_nt: TGTGCCAGCAGCACCCTAGCGGGAGTTCTGTCGGAGACCCAGTACTTC; cdr3_aa: CASSTLAGVLSETQYF
clone_size: -; j_call: TRBJ1-4; d_call: TRBD1; v_call: TRBV7-9; cdr3_nt: TGTGCCAGCAGCTCACCGGGACAGGAAGATGAAAAACTGTTTTTT; cdr3_aa: CASSSPGQEDEKLFF
clone_size: -; j_call: TRBJ2-7; d_call: -; v_call: TRBV28; cdr3_nt: TGTGCCAGCTCGGGACTGGGCTCCTACGAGCAGTACTTC; cdr3_aa: CASSGLGSYEQYF
clone_size: -; j_call: TRBJ2-7; d_call: -; v_call: TRBV5-8; cdr3_nt: TGTGCCAGCAGCTTGGGCGAGTTACGGTTTGACTACGAGCAGTACTTC; cdr3_aa: CASSLGELRFDYEQYF
clone_size: once; j_call: TRBJ2-7; d_call: TRBD2; v_call: TRBV6-1; cdr3_nt: TGTGCCAGCATCAGGATCGCGTCGGGGGGCTACGAGCAGTACTTC; cdr3_aa: CASIRIASGGYEQYF
clone_size: once; j_call: TRBJ1-2; d_call: -; v_call: TRBV7-2; cdr3_nt: TGTGCCAGCAGCTTAGGGCCGGGGGAGATGGGCTACACCTTC; cdr3_aa: CASSLGPGEMGYTF
clone_size: -; j_call: TRBJ1-3; d_call: TRBD1; v_call: TRBV28; cdr3_nt: TGTGCCAGCATCCCGCCCGGGACAGGGTCTGGAAACACCATATATTTT; cdr3_aa: CASIPPGTGSGNTIYF
clone_size: once; j_call: TRBJ2-3; d_call: -; v_call: TRBV21-1; cdr3_nt: TGTGCCAGCAGCTTCCCCCGGAGTCTCCTCAGCCATTTT; cdr3_aa: CASSFPRSLLSHF
clone_size: -; j_call: TRBJ2-7; d_call: TRBD2; v_call: TRBV6-6; cdr3_nt: TGTGCCAGCAGACGTGGGACTAGCGGGGATCTTGAGCAGTACTTC; cdr3_aa: CASRRGTSGDLEQYF
clone_size: -; j_call: TRBJ2-1; d_call: -; v_call: TRBV6-4; cdr3_nt: TGTGCCAGCAGTGACTCGGCAGCGGGCTCCTACAGTGAGCAGTTCTTC; cdr3_aa: CASSDSAAGSYSEQFF
clone_size: -; j_call: TRBJ2-6; d_call: TRBD1; v_call: TRBV4-3; cdr3_nt: TGCGCCAGCAGCCAAGCCCTGGGACAGGGGAACGTCCTGACTTTC; cdr3_aa: CASSQALGQGNVLTF
clone_size: -; j_call: TRBJ1-3; d_call: -; v_call: TRBV7-8; cdr3_nt: TGTGCCAGCAGTTTTAAGGGGAACACCATATATTTT; cdr3_aa: CASSFKGNTIYF
clone_size: -; j_call: TRBJ2-7; d_call: TRBD1; v_call: TRBV15; cdr3_nt: TGTGCCACCAGCAGAATAAATCGACAGGGTTCGTCCTACGAGCAGTACTTC; cdr3_aa: CATSRINRQGSSYEQYF
clone_size: -; j_call: TRBJ2-7; d_call: -; v_call: TRBV11-2; cdr3_nt: TGTGCCAGCAGCTTGCAGGGGAATAGGTACGAGCAGTACTTC; cdr3_aa: CASSLQGNRYEQYF
clone_size: -; j_call: TRBJ1-3; d_call: -; v_call: TRBV5-1; cdr3_nt: TGCGCCAGCAGCGAAAGAGGGCCCCTTTCTGGAAACACCATATATTTT; cdr3_aa: CASSERGPLSGNTIYF
clone_size: once; j_call: TRBJ2-1; d_call: -; v_call: TRBV11-2; cdr3_nt: TGTGCCAGCAGCCCCGGGAGCGGATCCTACAATGAGCAGTTCTTC; cdr3_aa: CASSPGSGSYNEQFF
clone_size: -; j_call: TRBJ2-2; d_call: TRBD1; v_call: TRBV5-8; cdr3_nt: TGTGCCAGCATAGCGAGGACAGGGGACCCTACCTACACCGGGGAGCTGTTTTTT; cdr3_aa: CASIARTGDPTYTGELFF
clone_size: -; j_call: TRBJ2-2; d_call: -; v_call: TRBV7-2; cdr3_nt: TGTGCCAGCAGCCTCCGGGGAACCGGGGAGCTGTTTTTT; cdr3_aa: CASSLRGTGELFF
clone_size: once; j_call: TRBJ2-1; d_call: TRBD2; v_call: TRBV5-4; cdr3_nt: TGTGCCAGCAGCTCGGGGGCGGGACTAGCGGCCTACAATGAGCAGTTCTTC; cdr3_aa: CASSSGAGLAAYNEQFF
clone_size: few; j_call: TRBJ2-6; d_call: TRBD2; v_call: TRBV15; cdr3_nt: TGTGCCACCAGCGGGGGGGACCCCTACTCTGGGGCCAACGTCCTGACTTTC; cdr3_aa: CATSGGDPYSGANVLTF
clone_size: once; j_call: TRBJ1-1; d_call: TRBD1; v_call: TRBV18; cdr3_nt: TGTGCCAGCTCACCACCGGGGACAGCATTGGGTTTGAACACTGAAGCTTTCTTT; cdr3_aa: CASSPPGTALGLNTEAFF
clone_size: -; j_call: TRBJ1-1; d_call: -; v_call: TRBV6-1; cdr3_nt: TGTGCCAGCAGTCCGTTGGAGATCACTGAAGCTTTCTTT; cdr3_aa: CASSPLEITEAFF
clone_size: -; j_call: TRBJ2-5; d_call: TRBD2; v_call: TRBV6-1; cdr3_nt: TGTGCCAGCATAGTCGGCGGGACTAGTGAGACCCAGTACTTC; cdr3_aa: CASIVGGTSETQYF
clone_size: -; j_call: TRBJ1-1; d_call: TRBD1; v_call: TRBV14; cdr3_nt: TGTGCCAGCAGCAAACGGACAGGGGTTGGCACTGAAGCTTTCTTT; cdr3_aa: CASSKRTGVGTEAFF
clone_size: few; j_call: TRBJ1-2; d_call: -; v_call: TRBV9; cdr3_nt: TGTGCCAGCAGCGTAACAGAAAACTATGGCTACACCTTC; cdr3_aa: CASSVTENYGYTF
clone_size: -; j_call: TRBJ1-1; d_call: -; v_call: TRBV4-1; cdr3_nt: TGCGCCAGCAGCCAAGGGGGAGGCTGGGCCACTGAAGCTTTCTTT; cdr3_aa: CASSQGGGWATEAFF
clone_size: -; j_call: TRBJ2-7; d_call: -; v_call: TRBV7-2; cdr3_nt: TGTGCCAGCAGCCCCAGGTTATACGAGCAGTACTTC; cdr3_aa: CASSPRLYEQYF
clone_size: -; j_call: TRBJ1-5; d_call: -; v_call: TRBV30; cdr3_nt: TGTGCCTGGAGTGTAGGGGATCGGGCTGACCAGCCCCAGCATTTT; cdr3_aa: CAWSVGDRADQPQHF
clone_size: once; j_call: TRBJ2-5; d_call: -; v_call: TRBV5-1; cdr3_nt: TGCGCCAGCAGCTTGACGGCAGGAGGGAAAGTGGGAGAGACCCAGTACTTC; cdr3_aa: CASSLTAGGKVGETQYF
clone_size: -; j_call: TRBJ2-3; d_call: TRBD2; v_call: TRBV5-1; cdr3_nt: TGCGCCAGCAGCTTGGGGACCCCTACTAGCGGGAGGCCAGATACGCAGTATTTT; cdr3_aa: CASSLGTPTSGRPDTQYF
clone_size: -; j_call: TRBJ2-7; d_call: -; v_call: TRBV5-6; cdr3_nt: TGTGCCAGCACCCTATACAGAGCCTACGAGCAGTACTTC; cdr3_aa: CASTLYRAYEQYF
clone_size: -; j_call: TRBJ2-3; d_call: -; v_call: TRBV6-5; cdr3_nt: TGTGCCAGCAGGGATACAGGTCCAGATACGCAGTATTTT; cdr3_aa: CASRDTGPDTQYF
clone_size: -; j_call: TRBJ1-4; d_call: TRBD1; v_call: TRBV28; cdr3_nt: TGTGCCAGCAGCGTGACAGGGGGCTTTTCGACTAATGAAAAACTGTTTTTT; cdr3_aa: CASSVTGGFSTNEKLFF
clone_size: -; j_call: TRBJ2-7; d_call: -; v_call: TRBV4-3; cdr3_nt: TGCGCCAGCAGCCAAGCCAGCGAAGGGACATTTGCCTACGAGCAGTACTTC; cdr3_aa: CASSQASEGTFAYEQYF
clone_size: -; j_call: TRBJ2-1; d_call: TRBD2; v_call: TRBV5-6; cdr3_nt: TGTGCCAGCAGCTTGTCTAGCGGGAACCGCCTTGGGGGTGAGCAGTTCTTC; cdr3_aa: CASSLSSGNRLGGEQFF
clone_size: -; j_call: TRBJ1-5; d_call: -; v_call: TRBV6-6; cdr3_nt: TGTGCCAGCAAACAACGGGAAGTTCAGCCCCAGCATTTT; cdr3_aa: CASKQREVQPQHF
clone_size: few; j_call: TRBJ2-4; d_call: -; v_call: TRBV28; cdr3_nt: TGTGCCAGCAGTTTATTAGTTACCAGGAACATTCAGTACTTC; cdr3_aa: CASSLLVTRNIQYF
clone_size: -; j_call: TRBJ2-7; d_call: TRBD1; v_call: TRBV2; cdr3_nt: TGTGCCAGCAGTGAAGCGCGGACAGGCATCAACGAGCAGTACTTC; cdr3_aa: CASSEARTGINEQYF
clone_size: -; j_call: TRBJ2-7; d_call: -; v_call: TRBV19; cdr3_nt: TGTGCCAGTAGTATAGACGCCCAGGGGGGGCAGTACTTC; cdr3_aa: CASSIDAQGGQYF
clone_size: -; j_call: TRBJ2-5; d_call: -; v_call: TRBV13; cdr3_nt: TGTGCCAGCAGCTTGAGCGGTGAGACCCAGTACTTC; cdr3_aa: CASSLSGETQYF
clone_size: -; j_call: TRBJ2-2; d_call: -; v_call: TRBV7-3; cdr3_nt: TGTGCCAGCAGCCCCAGCGGCCCCGGGGAGCTGTTTTTT; cdr3_aa: CASSPSGPGELFF